The T cell receptor (beta chain) described here comes from a study of shared clonotypes between healthy human individuals (TCRdb year 2020). General notes on the study: The cohort included a few men and a couple of women between 18 and 49 years of age. Blood TCR repertoires of several healthy adults were deeply sequenced to estimate repertoire size and the extent of clonotype sharing between individuals. Libraries were prepared and TCR repertoires were sequenced by different laboratories using diverse techniques, in order to increase sequencing depth and limit assay-specific biases. Per donor, three plates each were used for CD4 naive and CD4 memory, two for CD8 naive, and one for CD8 memory. Each donor's leukapheresis produced roughly between roughly 0.85 and 9.5 billion PBMCs.

TCR CDR3 regions were amplified from genomic DNA by multiplex PCR using the deep immunoSEQ assay. Genomic DNA extracted from each cell subset was distributed evenly over all wells of several immunoSEQ 96-well plates, and each plate served as one replicate. For sorted subsets, approximately 210 ng genomic DNA, equal to about 30,000 T cell genomes, was loaded into each replicate PCR. The purified libraries were quantified using a Qubit 3.0 fluorometer, sized with a Bioanalyzer 2100, and then quantified again using the KAPA Library Quantification kit. Every immunoSEQ 96-well plate was sequenced on a separate single-read 150-cycle Illumina NextSeq 550 flow cell. Regarding the original processing steps: The immunoSEQ output contained only junctional sequences without quality scores, so filtering could not match that applied to full-length reads. Sequences were annotated with PyIR, a Python wrapper for IgBLAST v1.9, using IMGT germline references to assign V/J genes and CDR3. Any read was removed if the V/J assignment was weak (E-value above 1e-6), the CDR3 was missing, or the read contained stop codons, out-of-frame junctions, or ambiguous translated residues. V3J clonotypes were defined as sequences sharing the same inferred V gene, J gene, and CDR3 amino acid sequence. Percentage overlap between repertoires was calculated by dividing the number of shared unique clonotypes by the size of the smaller repertoire. RTK rarefaction, the Chao1 estimator, and Recon v2.1 estimates of unobserved clonotypes were used to assess repertoire richness. For all TCRbeta clonotypes obtained by the gDNA method from a few donors, generation probabilities were computed with OLGA. The table comes from immuneACCESS by way of TCRdb, which keeps in-frame sequences with V and J called. Part of the clones is missing from these tables; in studies checked, under half for an unresolved V gene and the rest for unknown reasons. For V, J and clone size, that table is used; D and trimming come from the DNA. This sample has roughly 2,000,000 clones in its table, and around 95% of those were observed once. About 1.7% of the sample is in the top ten clones.

At the junction V is shortened by 5 bases and J by 0 bases; bases outside the gene matches: 8. Taken from the germline V gene, the CDR1 and CDR2 loops are SGHTS and YDEGEE. The cysteine opens and the phenylalanine closes a CDR3 of 17 amino acids. The DNA shown is the 51-base CDR3, in frame from base 1. For the CD8 naive samples, CD45RO-negative cells were positively selected for CCR7, yielding a CD45RA+CCR7+ population from which TemRA cells were excluded. Healthy HIV-negative adults with no recently reported acute infections or vaccinations were included as donors. Only Caucasian adults living in Nashville, Tennessee, USA were represented among the donors. Blood was obtained by leukapheresis, after which PBMCs were separated by Ficoll-Histopaque density gradient centrifugation and cryopreserved in liquid nitrogen vapor phase. Purity and quantity of every magnetically sorted T cell population were checked by analytical flow cytometry. Genomic DNA was isolated from every sorted fraction and measured by UV absorbance on a Nanodrop 2000c.

As to this clone: The antigen it recognizes is unknown. Base qualities were left out, and no much larger clone turns up one base away.

Overall results and qualifications from the work: Incomplete sequencing was indicated by rarefaction of sorted-subset datasets, despite the large sequencing depth. Pairwise subsampling indicated that sequencing depth was expected to affect the degree of clonotype sharing among donors. Sampling was limited to blood, and TCR repertoires in tissue likely differ from TCR repertoires in blood. Sharing across a few donors was observed for approximately 5% of naive CD4, over 3% of naive CD8, about 2.3% of memory CD4, and around 0.4% of memory CD8 clonotypes. Naive subsets generally had larger estimated clonotype richness than memory subsets. Because the study included only a small number of donors, the genetic and exposure-history diversity represented was limited. Compared with non-shared clonotypes, the clonotypes found in all four sorted-subset donors had higher generation probabilities.

This sequence was found in a man aged 18 to 29 in good health. Some clones in this sample may be carry-over from other donors' samples. The chain is encoded by TRBV5-8 joined to TRBJ2-3; TRBD2 agrees with 11 junctional bases. The sample consisted of naive CD8+ T cells from PBMCs. This specimen's cell subset or site label, per the study, means: CD45RA+CCR7+. The CDR3 corresponds to CASSLETSGTSTDTQYF. At the DNA level, the sequence is TGTGCCAGCAGTCTAGAGACTAGCGGGACAAGCACAGATACGCAGTATTTT.